This T cell receptor beta chain was retrieved from a study of blood T cell repertoires in COVID-19. Participants spanned ages about 18 to 100 years and resided in 20 to 30 US areas. Profiling relied on immunoSEQ multiplex PCR, and the TCRdb table lists in-frame clones only, not all of them. The data show about 500,000 clones, about 90% seen once. Trimming at V came to 5 bases and at J to 3 bases, leaving 6 bases not matched to a gene. Per germline, CDR1 SGHTA and CDR2 FQGNSA. This CDR3 comprises 14 residues. The specimen was PBMCs or T cells enriched from blood (not recorded which). The sequence came from a woman between 18 and 29 years old who had recovered from COVID-19. The chain employs TRBV7-2 and TRBJ2-7; 8 bases match TRBD2. This chain's CDR3 is CASSPGGPHYEQYF. In nucleotides, the CDR3 is TGTGCCAGCAGCCCGGGGGGGCCCCACTACGAGCAGTACTTC.